This is a list of T cell receptor beta chains from one sample in a study of glioma-infiltrating T cells. Via MiXCR, TCRdb re-called the multiplex PCR reads, giving one row per CDR3 protein. The table lists under 200,000 distinct CDR3 sequences, over 25% of them singletons. The sequencing input was glioma tissue, nonneoplastic brain tissue, or PBMCs (not recorded which). These receptors were collected from a human donor with low-grade glioma or glioblastoma, undergoing nonglioma brain surgery, or in good health (not recorded which). The CDR3 runs from the conserved cysteine through the conserved F or W. The D gene is left open where the match is weak. Part of the rows lack a size; the others show once, few, many or a class for expanded clones.

d_call j_call clone_size v_call cdr3_aa cdr3_nt
NA TRBJ2-7 many TRBV6-6 CASSYSETGPYEQYF TGTGCCAGCAGTTACTCGGAGACAGGCCCCTACGAGCAGTACTTC
TRBD2 TRBJ2-1 many TRBV5-1 CASSVTAGGTYNEQFF TGCGCCAGCAGCGTAACAGCGGGAGGCACCTACAATGAGCAGTTCTTC
TRBD1 TRBJ2-7 NA TRBV7-9 CASSSPTGYAGEQYF TGTGCCAGCAGCTCGCCGACAGGGTACGCCGGGGAGCAGTACTTC
TRBD2 TRBJ2-3 NA TRBV4-3 CASSQGRLSGSPTDTQYF TGCGCCAGCAGCCAAGGGCGTCTTAGCGGGAGCCCCACGGATACGCAGTATTTT
NA TRBJ1-2 once TRBV6-5 CARTTEANYGYTF TGTGCCAGGACGACTGAAGCTAACTATGGCTACACCTTC
NA TRBJ1-1 many TRBV18 CASSPSWGALGAFF TGTGCCAGCTCACCGAGTTGGGGGGCTTTGGGAGCTTTCTTT
NA TRBJ2-1 few TRBV7-8 CASSLAQVGGSYNEQFF TGTGCCAGCAGCTTAGCGCAGGTCGGGGGCTCCTACAATGAGCAGTTCTTC
TRBD2 TRBJ2-7 many TRBV28 CASRPGLAGAYEQYF TGTGCCAGCAGACCAGGACTAGCGGGGGCCTACGAGCAGTACTTC
NA TRBJ1-6 NA TRBV19 CASRSQGSYNSPLHF TGTGCCAGTAGATCCCAGGGCTCCTATAATTCACCCCTCCACTTT
TRBD1 TRBJ2-5 NA TRBV3-1 CASGRGETQYF TGTGCCAGCGGCAGGGGGGAGACCCAGTACTTC
TRBD1 TRBJ2-2 many TRBV20-1 CSAPARGLRTGELFF TGCAGTGCCCCGGCCAGGGGGCTAAGGACCGGGGAGCTGTTTTTT
NA TRBJ1-2 many TRBV20-1 CSASGVNGYTF TGCAGTGCTAGCGGGGTTAATGGCTACACCTTC
NA TRBJ1-3 once TRBV11-1 CASSLASGHTGNTIYF TGTGCCAGCAGCTTAGCGTCCGGACACACTGGAAACACCATATATTTT
NA TRBJ1-5 NA TRBV12-5 CASGSGTVAWRAQHF TGTGCTAGTGGATCCGGGACGGTGGCTTGGAGGGCCCAGCATTTT
NA TRBJ2-7 NA TRBV5-4 CASSLHYEQYF TGTGCCAGCAGCTTACATTACGAGCAGTACTTC
TRBD2 TRBJ2-3 many TRBV27 CASSLGPLAGAPDTQYF TGTGCCAGCAGTTTAGGACCACTAGCGGGAGCCCCAGATACGCAGTATTTT
NA TRBJ2-4 NA TRBV7-2 CASSLTSGTGGYIQYF TGTGCCAGCAGCTTGACCTCCGGGACGGGTGGTTACATTCAGTACTTC
TRBD2 TRBJ2-1 NA TRBV19 CASSTLGGGGYNEQFF TGTGCCAGTAGTACCCTCGGCGGGGGGGGATACAATGAGCAGTTCTTC
NA TRBJ2-3 many TRBV29-1 CSVGHILTDTQYF TGCAGCGTTGGGCACATCCTCACAGATACGCAGTATTTT
NA TRBJ2-5 NA TRBV7-9 CASSFGSSVGTQYF TGTGCCAGCAGCTTCGGAAGTTCGGTAGGGACCCAGTACTTC
TRBD2 TRBJ2-3 NA TRBV27 CASSQDTASGSFADTQYF TGTGCCAGCAGCCAAGATACAGCTAGCGGGAGTTTTGCAGATACGCAGTATTTT
TRBD2 TRBJ2-7 once TRBV27 CASSLSNSGSDEQYF TGTGCCAGCAGTTTATCGAATAGCGGGAGCGACGAGCAGTACTTC
TRBD1 TRBJ1-1 many TRBV7-9 CASSLALGRGVEAFF TGTGCCAGCAGCTTAGCGCTGGGCAGGGGGGTTGAAGCTTTCTTT
NA TRBJ2-3 many TRBV2 CASSEAGYRDTQYF TGTGCCAGCAGTGAAGCCGGGTATCGAGATACGCAGTATTTT
NA TRBJ1-1 once TRBV28 CVSSFRDTEAFF TGTGTTAGCAGTTTTAGGGACACTGAAGCTTTCTTT
NA TRBJ2-1 many TRBV6-2/TRBV6-3 CASSLTLNEQFF TGTGCCAGCAGTCTGACTCTCAATGAGCAGTTCTTC
TRBD1 TRBJ1-2 many TRBV24-1 CATSDFQGGVYGYTF TGTGCCACCAGTGATTTTCAGGGGGGTGTCTATGGCTACACCTTC
TRBD2 TRBJ2-7 NA TRBV15 CATSRDGEAGAEQYF TGTGCCACCAGCAGAGATGGGGAAGCGGGAGCTGAGCAGTACTTC
NA TRBJ1-1 many TRBV5-1 CASVSGPPNTEAFF TGCGCCAGCGTATCGGGACCCCCGAACACTGAAGCTTTCTTT
NA TRBJ2-3 many TRBV18 CASSLGGGSDTQYF TGTGCCAGCTCCCTCGGGGGCGGGTCAGATACGCAGTATTTT
NA TRBJ1-5 many TRBV20-1 CSAREGTNNQPQHF TGCAGTGCTAGAGAAGGCACGAACAATCAGCCCCAGCATTTT
NA TRBJ2-5 many TRBV6-2/TRBV6-3 CASSPFLGEKTQYF TGTGCCAGCAGCCCCTTCCTAGGGGAAAAGACCCAGTACTTC
NA TRBJ2-1 NA TRBV19 CASSMAPGNEQFF TGTGCCAGTAGTATGGCTCCTGGGAATGAGCAGTTCTTC
TRBD1 TRBJ1-2 many TRBV20-1 CSAMDREWDGYTF TGCAGTGCTATGGACAGGGAATGGGATGGCTACACCTTC
TRBD2 TRBJ2-7 many TRBV27 CASGYRTSAYYEQYF TGTGCCAGCGGATACCGGACTAGCGCTTATTACGAGCAGTACTTC
NA TRBJ2-3 NA TRBV5-1 CASSLGDMQYF TGCGCCAGCAGCTTGGGAGATATGCAGTATTTT
NA TRBJ1-2 many TRBV2 CASSEDGVHGYTF TGTGCCAGCAGTGAAGACGGGGTCCATGGCTACACCTTC
NA TRBJ2-3 many TRBV5-4 CASSLAGSPVDTQYF TGTGCCAGCAGCTTGGCCGGTAGTCCGGTGGATACGCAGTATTTT
TRBD2 TRBJ2-6 few TRBV7-3 CASSLSGRAAGANVLTF TGTGCCAGCAGCTTAAGCGGGAGGGCCGCAGGGGCCAACGTCCTGACTTTC
TRBD1 TRBJ2-5 NA TRBV5-5 CASSWTGRIGETQYF TGTGCCAGCAGCTGGACAGGTCGTATAGGAGAGACCCAGTACTTC
TRBD1 TRBJ1-5 NA TRBV6-1 CASSLQGDEPKHF TGTGCCAGCAGTCTCCAGGGGGATGAGCCCAAGCATTTT
NA TRBJ2-7 many TRBV12-3/TRBV12-4 CASSLAGLIYF TGTGCCAGCAGTTTAGCGGGCCTGATTTACTTC
NA TRBJ1-1 many TRBV7-9 CASSLDTMNTEAFF TGTGCCAGCAGCTTAGACACCATGAACACTGAAGCTTTCTTT
TRBD2 TRBJ2-1 few TRBV12-3/TRBV12-4 CASSRAGANEQFF TGTGCCAGCAGTAGAGCGGGAGCCAATGAGCAGTTCTTC
NA TRBJ1-1 NA TRBV15 CATFEGVNTEAFF TGTGCCACCTTTGAGGGGGTGAACACTGAAGCTTTCTTT
TRBD2 TRBJ2-7 many TRBV20-1 CSARAPLAGGPGSYEQYF TGCAGTGCTAGGGCCCCACTAGCGGGAGGGCCGGGATCCTACGAGCAGTACTTC
TRBD1 TRBJ1-1 NA TRBV18 CASSPPNRGQNTEAFF TGTGCCAGCTCACCACCGAACAGGGGGCAGAACACTGAAGCTTTCTTT
TRBD2 TRBJ2-3 NA TRBV14 CASSPLLARGQVTQYF TGTGCCAGCAGCCCCTTACTAGCGAGAGGGCAAGTTACGCAGTATTTT
TRBD2 TRBJ2-1 NA TRBV5-4 CASSSGTSGIVHEQFF TGTGCCAGCAGTTCCGGGACTAGCGGTATTGTACATGAGCAGTTCTTC
TRBD2 TRBJ2-5 many TRBV20-1 CSARDWASGETQYF TGCAGTGCTAGAGATTGGGCTAGCGGGGAGACCCAGTACTTC